What follows describes a single TCR beta chain. These data belong to a study of OX40 agonist ivuxolimab in advanced cancers. Clones were sequenced by immunoSEQ multiplex PCR, and TCRdb holds only the in-frame ones, with some missing. The table shows approximately 120,000 clones, with 92% occurring only once. Looked up from germline, CDR1 is SNHLY and CDR2 is FYNNEI. V was cut by 4 bases and J by 3 bases, with 10 bases left in between. The CDR3 has 14 amino acids. Autoimmune disease history or systemic immunosuppression meant exclusion. This receptor was obtained from an adult with an advanced solid tumor such as melanoma, head and neck, liver or kidney cancer. The genes are TRBV2 and TRBJ1-5; D remains ambiguous. Material: CD4+ or CD8+ T cells sorted from blood, obtained in a trial of the OX40 agonist ivuxolimab. The CDR3 region is CASSAASPNQPQHF. CDR3 nucleotides: TGTGCCAGCAGTGCGGCCAGTCCCAATCAGCCCCAGCATTTT.